This note documents a single TCR beta chain sequence. What it binds is not known. Isolating PBMCs gave at least 6.5 million of these cells per sample. The V and J ends lost 8 bases and 5 bases respectively, with 16 bases between them. This CDR3 has 15 amino acids. Germline CDR1 and CDR2: SEHNR and FQNEAQ (reference sequence). This sample is part of a study of blood T cells in healthy people across ages. Points from the study as a whole: The study could not conclusively compare naive and antigen-experienced cells, given its unsorted PBMCs. From one million sequenced T cells, diversity estimates were lower bounds. Aged donors had fewer naive CD4+ cells and lower diversity than long-lived donors.

The second PCR ran roughly 7 to 12 cycles with a sample-barcoded 5' primer and J-beta primers. TCRdb called the 5' RACE reads again in MiXCR, with one record for every CDR3 protein. The sample holds 580,000 or so distinct CDR3 sequences, around half seen once. The material sequenced was blood. The chain combines TRBV7-9 with TRBJ1-6; tentative D call: TRBD1 (6 bases). This receptor was identified in a man aged 80 or over in good health. The CDR3 region has the DNA TGTGCCAGCGGCGCAGGGAGGGACAATAATTCACCCCTCCACTTT. It specifies CASGAGRDNNSPLHF.